The next 24 T cell receptor beta chains were all read from a single sample in a study of cytomegalovirus exposure and HLA in healthy donors listed by TCRdb under 2017. Receptor amplification or capture employed the immunoSEQ multiplex PCR assay. For the multiplex PCR, a mixture combining 60 forward primers for TCR Vbeta segments and 13 reverse primers for TCR Jbeta segments was used. This immuneACCESS table, as held by TCRdb, lists in-frame sequences with V and J called but not all clones. Of the missing ones, under half trace to an unresolved V gene in checked studies; the others have no known cause. In all, the sample holds about 150,000 clones, and 70% to 90% of those were seen once. 4.8% of the sample is taken by the ten largest. The sequenced material came from PBMCs. These receptors were taken from a girl between 10 and 17 years old in good health and CMV-seropositive.

V and J are TRBV5-1 and TRBJ2-1, with D possibly matching TRBD1 (6 bases). There are 18 residues in the CDR3. The V end was cut by 0 bases, the J end by 9 bases, with 25 bases between. CDR1 SGHRS and CDR2 YFSETQ come from the germline V gene. CDR3 sequence reads: CASSLAPPDSTPWSEQFF. DNA for the CDR3: TGCGCCAGCAGCTTGGCCCCCCCGGACAGCACCCCGTGGAGTGAGCAGTTCTTC.

The chain employs TRBV5-1 and TRBJ2-6; a possible D gene is TRBD2 (7 bases). Trimming removed 4 bases from V and 4 bases from J, with 18 bases in between. The CDR3 has 17 residues. Germline V gene data show CDR1 as SGHRS and CDR2 as YFSETQ. CDR3 sequence reads: CASSPWGGGTGANVLTF. DNA of the CDR3: TGCGCCAGCAGCCCGTGGGGAGGGGGAACCGGGGCCAACGTCCTGACTTTC. The whole variable domain, remainder taken from reference TRBV5-1 and TRBJ2-6, is KAGVTQTPRYLIKTRGQQVTLSCSPISGHRSVSWYQQTPGQGLQFLFEYFSETQRNKGNFPGRFSGRQFSNSRSEMNVSTLELGDSALYLCASSPWGGGTGANVLTFGAGSRLTVL.

The V gene is TRBV27, the J gene TRBJ1-2; the D is unclear. V shed 2 bases and J shed 5 bases, with 12 bases lying between them. The germline CDR1 and CDR2 sequences are MNHEY and SMNVEV (reference sequence). The CDR3 covers 14 residues. CDR3 amino acids: CASSLGSAKYGYTF. CDR3 nucleotide sequence: TGTGCCAGCAGTTTAGGAAGCGCAAAGTATGGCTACACCTTC.

Turning to this clone: The identical CDR3 is also encoded by other nucleotide sequences in the sample. The chain combines TRBV19 with TRBJ1-1; 7 bases are shared with TRBD1. The CDR3 is 14 amino acids. CDR1 and CDR2 from the germline V gene are LNHDA and SQIVND (reference sequence). Trimming at V came to 3 bases and at J to 1 base, leaving 2 bases not matched to a gene. The CDR3 DNA follows: TGTGCCAGTAGTATCGGGACAGCGAACACTGAAGCTTTCTTT. It encodes CASSIGTANTEAFF.

V usage is TRBV10-2 and J usage is TRBJ1-6; 9 nucleotides agree with TRBD1. V lost 0 bases to trimming and J lost 9 bases; unmatched junction nucleotides: 6. Germline lookup yields CDR1 WSHSY and CDR2 SAAADI. The CDR3 extends over 16 amino acids. In DNA form, the CDR3 reads TGCGCCAGCAGTGAGTCGAAAACAGGGGGCGGTTCACCCCTCCACTTT. This encodes CASSESKTGGGSPLHF.

The chain uses TRBV13 and TRBJ2-4; 13 bases are a match to TRBD2. V shed 1 base, J shed 5 bases, and the junction held 11 bases outside the gene matches. CDR3 length equals 19 residues. Germline lookup yields CDR1 PRHDT and CDR2 FYEKMQ (reference sequence). The CDR3 coding sequence is TGTGCCAGCAGCTTAGTCGGGTACGGGACTAGCGGGGAACAAAACATTCAGTACTTC. This translates into CASSLVGYGTSGEQNIQYF.

V usage is TRBV19 and J usage is TRBJ1-2; D gene ambiguous. The V end was cut by 1 base, the J end by 1 base, with 10 bases between. The CDR3 is 15 amino acids. CDR1 and CDR2 (germline): LNHDA, SQIVND (reference sequence). The CDR3 DNA reads as TGTGCCAGTAGTATAGGCGCCTCCGGTAACTATGGCTACACCTTC. As protein: CASSIGASGNYGYTF.

This clone was counted a single time. The chain uses TRBV11-1 and TRBJ1-1; D is unclear. Germline values: CDR1 SGHAT, CDR2 FQDESV (reference sequence). The CDR3 covers 16 residues. V gave up 1 base and J gave up 1 base, with 13 bases separating them. The CDR3 DNA sequence: TGTGCCAGCAGCTTAGACTCAGATCGAGGGAACACTGAAGCTTTCTTT. Protein sequence: CASSLDSDRGNTEAFF.

The chain employs TRBV2 and TRBJ1-1; 7 positions match TRBD1. Germline CDR1 is SNHLY and CDR2 is FYNNEI. V was clipped by 5 bases and J by 6 bases; unmatched bases: 6. There are 13 residues in the CDR3. Here the CDR3 reads CASSYRGIAEAFF. The CDR3 DNA is TGTGCCAGCAGTTACAGGGGTATCGCTGAAGCTTTCTTT.

This clone has a handful of counts. The CDR3 region has the DNA TGCGCCAGCAGCTTGTCCCCGGACAGGGCCTCAAACTATGGCTACACCTTC. Translated: CASSLSPDRASNYGYTF. This chain uses TRBV5-1 with TRBJ1-2; 8 bases map to TRBD1. CDR1 is SGHRS, CDR2 YFSETQ, per germline. The CDR3 covers 17 residues. Unmatched junction bases numbered 10, after V lost 1 base and J lost 2 bases. The whole variable domain, filled in from reference TRBV5-1 and TRBJ1-2, reads KAGVTQTPRYLIKTRGQQVTLSCSPISGHRSVSWYQQTPGQGLQFLFEYFSETQRNKGNFPGRFSGRQFSNSRSEMNVSTLELGDSALYLCASSLSPDRASNYGYTFGSGTRLTVV.

The gene calls are TRBV6-5 and TRBJ2-7, with D possibly matching TRBD1 (5 bases). The length of the CDR3 is 12 residues. The V end lost 4 bases, the J end lost 6 bases, and 10 bases lay between the germline ends. Germline V gene sequence: CDR1 MNHEY, CDR2 SVGAGI. The CDR3 DNA follows: TGTGCCAGCAGTTTTAGGGGCGGCGAGCAGTACTTC. Its protein is CASSFRGGEQYF.

The J gene is TRBJ2-7, the V gene TRBV7-3; possibly TRBD1 for D (5 bases). This CDR3 region has 14 residues. The germline CDR1 and CDR2 sequences are SGHTA and FQGTGA. V was cut by 0 bases and J by 0 bases, with 6 bases left in between. Here the CDR3 reads CASSLTRDSYEQYF. CDR3 coding DNA: TGTGCCAGCAGCTTAACCAGGGACTCCTACGAGCAGTACTTC.

The chain couples TRBV7-9 to TRBJ1-2; D possibly corresponds to TRBD1 (6 bases). The CDR3 consists of 15 residues. Looked up from germline, CDR1 is SEHNR and CDR2 is FQNEAQ (reference sequence). V lost 5 bases and J lost 2, with 15 bases in between. The CDR3 coding sequence is TGTGCCAGCAGCCTAGGCGGGGGCATCAACTATGGCTACACCTTC. Its translation is CASSLGGGINYGYTF.

In nucleotides, the CDR3 is TGTGCCAGCACCCTGGAGGGGTCTCCCAACTATGGCTACACCTTC. Protein product: CASTLEGSPNYGYTF. V gene TRBV28 combines with J gene TRBJ1-2, with D possibly being TRBD1 (5 bases). V lost 7 bases to trimming and J lost 2 bases, with 17 bases between them. Looked up from germline, CDR1 is MDHEN and CDR2 is SYDVKM. The CDR3 runs 15 residues.

J is TRBJ1-5 and V is TRBV9; TRBD1 might be the D (5 bases). V was cut by 0 bases and J by 8 bases, with 12 bases left in between. Germline V gene lookup returns CDR1 SGDLS and CDR2 YYNGEE. The CDR3 sequence is 14 residues long. The DNA for the CDR3 is TGTGCCAGCAGCGTAGGGGGGGGATACGAGCCCCAGCATTTT. This gives the protein CASSVGGGYEPQHF.

V and J are TRBV9 and TRBJ1-6; D is perhaps TRBD1 (5 bases). This CDR3 is 15 amino acids long. From germline, CDR1 is SGDLS and CDR2 YYNGEE. V was clipped by 0 bases and J by 3 bases, with 7 bases between them. The CDR3 region is CASSVEGNYNSPLHF. The CDR3, as DNA: TGTGCCAGCAGCGTAGAGGGGAACTATAATTCACCCCTCCACTTT.

V usage is TRBV18 and J usage is TRBJ2-3; tentative D call: TRBD1 (5 bases). The CDR3 loop spans 14 amino acids. Per germline, CDR1 KGHSH and CDR2 LQKENI. V was cut by 6 bases and J by 0 bases, with 10 bases left in between. The CDR3 region is CASSRAYSTDTQYF. The DNA for the CDR3 is TGTGCCAGCTCCAGGGCTTATAGCACAGATACGCAGTATTTT.

CDR3 loop: CASSVDDRRTDTQYF. CDR3 in DNA: TGTGCCAGCAGCGTAGATGACAGAAGAACAGATACGCAGTATTTT. The J gene is TRBJ2-3, the V gene TRBV9, with D perhaps matching TRBD1 (5 bases). The CDR3 runs to 15 residues. Germline CDR1 and CDR2: SGDLS and YYNGEE. V was shortened by 0 bases and J by 3 bases, with 11 bases between the two germline ends.

The CDR3 DNA reads TGTGCCAGCAGTTGGAGGGGCCCGACAGATACGCAGTATTTT. The encoded protein is CASSWRGPTDTQYF. The V gene is TRBV27, the J gene TRBJ2-3; TRBD2 might be the D (6 bases). This CDR3 is 14 amino acids long. V was pared by 4 bases and J by 3 bases, with 11 bases between. The germline V gene has CDR1 MNHEY and CDR2 SMNVEV (reference sequence).

The rearrangement uses TRBV11-1 and TRBJ2-1, with 11 bases lining up with TRBD2. Trimming took 6 bases from V and 9 from J; bases not matched to a gene: 13. Looked up from germline, CDR1 is SGHAT and CDR2 is FQDESV (reference sequence). The CDR3 contains 16 residues. In DNA form, the CDR3 reads TGTGCCAGCAGTGTCTCTAGCGGGGGGATTTCGGGTGAGCAGTTCTTC. This encodes CASSVSSGGISGEQFF.

The V call is TRBV5-1, the J call TRBJ2-1; D is unresolved. CDR3 length: 12 residues. The ends were cut back, 0 bases at V and 7 bases at J, with 5 bases in the middle. In germline, CDR1 is SGHRS, CDR2 YFSETQ. CDR3 amino acids: CASSLGLNEQFF. The CDR3 bases are TGCGCCAGCAGCTTGGGGCTTAATGAGCAGTTCTTC.

This chain connects TRBV19 to TRBJ1-5; D is perhaps TRBD1 (6 bases). V was cut by 4 bases and J by 1 base, with 20 bases left in between. The CDR3 length is 18 residues. The V gene's germline CDR1 is LNHDA and CDR2 SQIVND (reference sequence). The CDR3 loop reads CASSRGTKGLSSNQPQHF. The DNA for the CDR3 is TGTGCCAGTAGTAGAGGGACAAAGGGGCTTAGCAGCAATCAGCCCCAGCATTTT.

The rearrangement joins TRBV4-2 to TRBJ2-1; 9 nucleotides match TRBD2. CDR3 length equals 17 residues. The junction had 7 bases not matched to a gene; V was cut back by 1 base and J by 3 bases. Germline loops: CDR1 LGHNA, CDR2 YNFKEQ. The CDR3 protein is CASSQVRSSGVYNEQFF. The CDR3 bases are TGTGCCAGCAGCCAAGTCCGATCTAGCGGGGTCTACAATGAGCAGTTCTTC.

The V and J genes are TRBV6-5 and TRBJ1-1; possible D gene TRBD1, 5 bases. Trimming shortened V by 1 base and J by 4 bases, and 10 bases separated the two germline ends. This CDR3 region has 14 residues. Germline-derived CDR1 and CDR2 are MNHEY and SVGAGI. The CDR3 coding sequence is TGTGCCAGCAGTTACTTTCCAGGGCCCACTGAAGCTTTCTTT. As protein: CASSYFPGPTEAFF.